This T cell receptor (beta chain) was recovered during a study of naive and memory T cell subsets. Comment on this clonotype: Its antigen is currently unknown.

After the first PCR, alpha and beta chain libraries were processed separately. CD8 T cells were positively selected from what remained after CD4 positive selection. The beta constant-region primer was an equimolar mix of two oligonucleotides covering TRBC1 and TRBC2. Each CDR3 protein gets one entry after TCRdb re-called the UMI-ligation and nested PCR reads with MiXCR. Seen here are tens of thousands of distinct CDR3 sequences, about an eighth observed once, and the top ten hold over 0.75%. General study findings and limits: Over 90% of naive TCR sequences appeared only once after error correction, unlike memory subsets. No ground truth validated the naive and memory repertoire findings.

The receptor was derived from a human donor in good health. The sequenced sample consisted of central memory CD4+ T cells from blood.

The CDR3 bases are TGTGCCAGCTCACCACGGGACAAGGATGAAAAACTGTTTTTT. It codes for CASSPRDKDEKLFF. The chain joins TRBV18 to TRBJ1-4; tentatively, D is TRBD1 (6 bases). Trimming took 1 base from V and 6 from J, leaving 9 bases between them. CDR1 and CDR2 (germline): KGHSH, LQKENI. The CDR3 extends over 14 amino acids.